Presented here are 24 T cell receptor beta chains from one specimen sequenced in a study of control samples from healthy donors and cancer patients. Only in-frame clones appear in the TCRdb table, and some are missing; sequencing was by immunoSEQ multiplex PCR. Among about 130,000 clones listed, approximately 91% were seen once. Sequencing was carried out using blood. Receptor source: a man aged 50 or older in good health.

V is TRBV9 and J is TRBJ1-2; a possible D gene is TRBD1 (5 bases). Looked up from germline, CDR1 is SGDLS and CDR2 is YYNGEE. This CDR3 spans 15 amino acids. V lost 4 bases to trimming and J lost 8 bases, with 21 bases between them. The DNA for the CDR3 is TGTGCCAGCAGCACCCGGGGCAGGGAGTACCCCGGCTACACCTTC. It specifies CASSTRGREYPGYTF.

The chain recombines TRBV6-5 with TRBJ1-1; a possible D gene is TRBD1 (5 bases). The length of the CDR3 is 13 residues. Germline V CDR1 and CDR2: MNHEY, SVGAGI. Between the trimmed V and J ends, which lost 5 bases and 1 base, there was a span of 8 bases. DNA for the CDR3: TGTGCCAGCAGTCTAGGGGCGAACACTGAAGCTTTCTTT. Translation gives CASSLGANTEAFF.

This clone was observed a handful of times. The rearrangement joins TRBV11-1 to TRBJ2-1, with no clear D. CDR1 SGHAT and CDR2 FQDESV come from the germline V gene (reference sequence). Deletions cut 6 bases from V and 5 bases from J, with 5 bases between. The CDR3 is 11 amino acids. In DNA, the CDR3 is TGTGCCAGCAGAAGAAACAATGAGCAGTTCTTC. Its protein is CASRRNNEQFF.

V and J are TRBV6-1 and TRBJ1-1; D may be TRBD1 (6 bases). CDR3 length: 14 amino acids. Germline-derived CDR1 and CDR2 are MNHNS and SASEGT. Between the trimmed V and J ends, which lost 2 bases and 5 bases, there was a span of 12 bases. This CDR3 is CASSEFRGPTEAFF. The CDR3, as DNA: TGTGCCAGCAGTGAATTTCGGGGGCCGACTGAAGCTTTCTTT.

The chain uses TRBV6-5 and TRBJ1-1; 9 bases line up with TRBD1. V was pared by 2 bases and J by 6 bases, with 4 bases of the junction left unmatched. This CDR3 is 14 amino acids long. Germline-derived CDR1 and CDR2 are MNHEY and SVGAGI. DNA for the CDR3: TGTGCCAGCAGTTACGGACAGGGGACCTCTGAAGCTTTCTTT. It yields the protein CASSYGQGTSEAFF.

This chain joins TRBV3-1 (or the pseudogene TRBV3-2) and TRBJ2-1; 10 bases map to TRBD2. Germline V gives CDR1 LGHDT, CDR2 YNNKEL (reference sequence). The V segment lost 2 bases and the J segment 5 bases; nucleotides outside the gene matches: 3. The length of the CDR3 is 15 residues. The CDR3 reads CASSQYLAGDNEQFF. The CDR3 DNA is TGTGCCAGCAGCCAATACCTAGCGGGGGACAATGAGCAGTTCTTC.

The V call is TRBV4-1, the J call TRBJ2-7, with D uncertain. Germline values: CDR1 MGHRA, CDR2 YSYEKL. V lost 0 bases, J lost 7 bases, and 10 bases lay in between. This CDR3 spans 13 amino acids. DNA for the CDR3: TGCGCCAGCAGCCAAGAGCTCGGCTGGGAGCAGTACTTC. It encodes CASSQELGWEQYF.

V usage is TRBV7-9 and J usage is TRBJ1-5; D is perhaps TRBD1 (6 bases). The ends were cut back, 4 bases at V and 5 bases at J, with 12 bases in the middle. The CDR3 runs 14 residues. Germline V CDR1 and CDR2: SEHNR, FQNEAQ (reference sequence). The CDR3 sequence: CASSSTGPHQPQHF. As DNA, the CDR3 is TGTGCCAGCAGCTCAACAGGGCCCCATCAGCCCCAGCATTTT.

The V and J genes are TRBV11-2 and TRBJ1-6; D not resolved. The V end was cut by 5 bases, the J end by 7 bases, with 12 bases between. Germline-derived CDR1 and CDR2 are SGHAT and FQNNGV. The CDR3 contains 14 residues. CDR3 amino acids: CASSRTRGNSPLHF. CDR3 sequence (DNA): TGTGCCAGCAGCCGAACTCGGGGAAATTCACCCCTCCACTTT.

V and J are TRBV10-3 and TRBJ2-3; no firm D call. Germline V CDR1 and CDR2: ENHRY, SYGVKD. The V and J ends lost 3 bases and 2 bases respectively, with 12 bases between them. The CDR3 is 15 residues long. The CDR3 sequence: CAISDVNRATDTQYF. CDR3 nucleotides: TGTGCCATCAGTGATGTTAACCGGGCCACAGATACGCAGTATTTT.

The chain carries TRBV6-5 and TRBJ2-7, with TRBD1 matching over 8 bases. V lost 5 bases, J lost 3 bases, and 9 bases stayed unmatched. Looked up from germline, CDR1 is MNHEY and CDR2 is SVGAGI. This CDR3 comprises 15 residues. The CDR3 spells CASSRTGTGDYEQYF. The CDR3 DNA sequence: TGTGCCAGCAGTCGGACCGGGACAGGAGACTACGAGCAGTACTTC.

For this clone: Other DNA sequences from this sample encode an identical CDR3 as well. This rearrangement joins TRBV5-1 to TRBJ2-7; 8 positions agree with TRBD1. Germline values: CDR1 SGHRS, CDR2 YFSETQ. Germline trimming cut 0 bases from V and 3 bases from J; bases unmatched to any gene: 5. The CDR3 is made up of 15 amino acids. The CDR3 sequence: CASSLDRGNFYEQYF. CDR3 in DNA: TGCGCCAGCAGCTTGGACAGGGGGAATTTCTACGAGCAGTACTTC.

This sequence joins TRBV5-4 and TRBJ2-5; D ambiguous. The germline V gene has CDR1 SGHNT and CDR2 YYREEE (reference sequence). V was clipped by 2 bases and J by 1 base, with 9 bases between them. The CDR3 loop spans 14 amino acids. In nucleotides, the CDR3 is TGTGCCAGCAGCTTAAAGACTGGCCAAGAGACCCAGTACTTC. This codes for CASSLKTGQETQYF. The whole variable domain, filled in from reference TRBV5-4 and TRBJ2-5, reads ETGVTQSPTHLIKTRGQQVTLRCSSQSGHNTVSWYQQALGQGPQFIFQYYREEENGRGNFPPRFSGLQFPNYSSELNVNALELDDSALYLCASSLKTGQETQYFGPGTRLLVL.

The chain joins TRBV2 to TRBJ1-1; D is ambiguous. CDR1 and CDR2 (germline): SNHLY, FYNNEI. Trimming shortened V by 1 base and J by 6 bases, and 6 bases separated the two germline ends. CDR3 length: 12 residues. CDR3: CASSEEYSEAFF. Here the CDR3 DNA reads TGTGCCAGCAGTGAAGAATATTCTGAAGCTTTCTTT.

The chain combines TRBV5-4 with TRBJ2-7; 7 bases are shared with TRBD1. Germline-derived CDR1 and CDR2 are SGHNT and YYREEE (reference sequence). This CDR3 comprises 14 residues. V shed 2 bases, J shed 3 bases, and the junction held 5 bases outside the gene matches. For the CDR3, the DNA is TGTGCCAGCAGCTTCGGGACAGCGAACTACGAGCAGTACTTC. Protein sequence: CASSFGTANYEQYF. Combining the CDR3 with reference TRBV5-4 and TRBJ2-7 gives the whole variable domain ETGVTQSPTHLIKTRGQQVTLRCSSQSGHNTVSWYQQALGQGPQFIFQYYREEENGRGNFPPRFSGLQFPNYSSELNVNALELDDSALYLCASSFGTANYEQYFGPGTRLTVT.

The CDR3 is CASSREVRDIQYF. In DNA form, the CDR3 reads TGTGCCAGCAGCCGGGAAGTCCGGGATATTCAGTACTTC. The chain couples TRBV7-3 to TRBJ2-4, with D maybe TRBD2 (5 bases). CDR1 is SGHTA, CDR2 FQGTGA, per germline. The length of the CDR3 is 13 residues. Trimming stripped 5 bases from V and 10 bases from J, with 15 bases between.

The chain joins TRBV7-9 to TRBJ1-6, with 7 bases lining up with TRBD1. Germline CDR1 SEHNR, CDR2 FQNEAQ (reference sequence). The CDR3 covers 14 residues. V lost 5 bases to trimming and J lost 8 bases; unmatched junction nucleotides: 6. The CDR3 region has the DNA TGTGCCAGCAGCCCAACCACAGGGGATTCACCCCTCCACTTT. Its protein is CASSPTTGDSPLHF.

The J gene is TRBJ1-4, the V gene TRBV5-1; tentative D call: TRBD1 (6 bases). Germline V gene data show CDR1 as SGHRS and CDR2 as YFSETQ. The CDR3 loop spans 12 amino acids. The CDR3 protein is CGRGSGDEKLFF. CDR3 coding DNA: TGCGGACGGGGTTCAGGGGATGAAAAACTGTTTTTT.

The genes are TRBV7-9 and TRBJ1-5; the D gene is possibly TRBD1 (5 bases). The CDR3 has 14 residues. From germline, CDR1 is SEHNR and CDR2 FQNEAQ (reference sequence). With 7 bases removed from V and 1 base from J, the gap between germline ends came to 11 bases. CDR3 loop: CASTTEGSNQPQHF. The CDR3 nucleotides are TGTGCCAGCACCACAGAGGGGAGCAATCAGCCCCAGCATTTT.

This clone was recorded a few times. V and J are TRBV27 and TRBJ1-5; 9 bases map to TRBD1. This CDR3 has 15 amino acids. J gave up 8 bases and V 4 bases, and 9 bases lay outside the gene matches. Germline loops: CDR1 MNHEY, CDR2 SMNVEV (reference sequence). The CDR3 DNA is TGTGCCAGCAGTTCCGGGACAGGGATTATGGAGCCCCAGCATTTT. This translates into CASSSGTGIMEPQHF.

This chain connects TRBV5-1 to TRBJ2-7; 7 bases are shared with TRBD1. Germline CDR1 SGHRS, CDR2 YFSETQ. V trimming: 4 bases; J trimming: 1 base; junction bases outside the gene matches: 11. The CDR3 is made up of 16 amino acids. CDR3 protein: CASSARSTGNSYEQYF. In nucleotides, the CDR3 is TGCGCCAGCAGCGCCAGGTCGACAGGGAATTCCTACGAGCAGTACTTC.

The CDR3 is CASGQGAYEQYF. CDR3 in DNA: TGTGCCTCGGGACAGGGGGCTTACGAGCAGTACTTC. J is TRBJ2-7 and V is TRBV11-3; 12 nucleotides line up with TRBD1. With V trimmed by 11 bases and J by 4 bases, 3 bases remained unmatched. Germline CDR1 SGHNT, CDR2 YENEEA. This CDR3 is built from 12 residues.

CDR3 loop: CASSFGGTGELFF. The DNA for the CDR3 is TGTGCCAGCAGCTTTGGGGGGACCGGGGAGCTGTTTTTT. This chain links TRBV7-9 with TRBJ2-2, with D possibly being TRBD2 (6 bases). Between the trimmed V and J ends, which lost 3 bases and 5 bases, there was a span of 7 bases. The CDR3 spans 13 residues. Per the germline V gene, CDR1 is SEHNR and CDR2 is FQNEAQ (reference sequence).

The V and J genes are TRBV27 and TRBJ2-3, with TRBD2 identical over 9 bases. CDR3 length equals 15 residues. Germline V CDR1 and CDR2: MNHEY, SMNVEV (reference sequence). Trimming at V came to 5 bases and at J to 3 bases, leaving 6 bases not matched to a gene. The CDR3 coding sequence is TGTGCCAGCAGTCCGAGCGGGGGGACGACAGATACGCAGTATTTT. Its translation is CASSPSGGTTDTQYF.